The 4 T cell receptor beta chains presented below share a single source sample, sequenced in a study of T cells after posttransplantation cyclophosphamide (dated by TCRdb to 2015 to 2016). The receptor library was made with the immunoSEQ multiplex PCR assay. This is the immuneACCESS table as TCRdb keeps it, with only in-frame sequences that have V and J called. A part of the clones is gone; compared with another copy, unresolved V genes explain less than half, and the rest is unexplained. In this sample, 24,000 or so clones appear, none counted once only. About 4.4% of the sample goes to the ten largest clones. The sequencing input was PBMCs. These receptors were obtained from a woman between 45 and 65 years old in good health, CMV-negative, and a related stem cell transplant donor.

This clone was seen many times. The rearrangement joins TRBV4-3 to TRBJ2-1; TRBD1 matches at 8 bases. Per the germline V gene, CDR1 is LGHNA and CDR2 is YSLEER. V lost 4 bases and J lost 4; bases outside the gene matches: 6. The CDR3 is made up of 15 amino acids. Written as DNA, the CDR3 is TGCGCCAGCAGCCTTGGACAGGGAATTTACAATGAGCAGTTCTTC. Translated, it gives CASSLGQGIYNEQFF.

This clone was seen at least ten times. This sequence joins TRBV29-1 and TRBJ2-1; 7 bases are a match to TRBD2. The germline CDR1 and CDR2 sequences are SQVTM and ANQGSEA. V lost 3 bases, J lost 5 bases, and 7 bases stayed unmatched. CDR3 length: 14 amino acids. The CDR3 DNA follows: TGCAGCGTTGAGGGTAGCGGGCTCAACAATGAGCAGTTCTTC. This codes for CSVEGSGLNNEQFF.

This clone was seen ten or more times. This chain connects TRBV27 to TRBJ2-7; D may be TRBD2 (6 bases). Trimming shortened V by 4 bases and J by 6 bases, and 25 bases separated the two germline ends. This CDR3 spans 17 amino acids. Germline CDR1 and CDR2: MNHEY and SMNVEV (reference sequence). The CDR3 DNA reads TGTGCCAGCAGTTGGCGTAGGCGGGACGTCGCACCTACCGAGCAGTACTTC. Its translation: CASSWRRRDVAPTEQYF.

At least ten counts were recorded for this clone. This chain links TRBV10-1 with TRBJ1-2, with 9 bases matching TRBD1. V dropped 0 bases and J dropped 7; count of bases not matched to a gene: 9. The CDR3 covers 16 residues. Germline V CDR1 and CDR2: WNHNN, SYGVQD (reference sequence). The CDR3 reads CASSESKWDRVGGYTF. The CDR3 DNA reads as TGCGCCAGCAGTGAGTCGAAATGGGACAGGGTAGGTGGCTACACCTTC.